These 28 T cell receptor beta chains were sequenced from one sample in a study of cytomegalovirus exposure and HLA in healthy donors (dated by TCRdb to about 2017). The protocol used for the library was the immunoSEQ multiplex PCR assay. The multiplex PCR relied on a mix of 60 forward primers for TCR Vbeta segments and 13 reverse primers for TCR Jbeta segments. In its TCRdb copy, this immuneACCESS table keeps in-frame sequences only and misses some clones. Where compared with another copy, unresolved V genes explain less than half of these, and the others have no known cause. This sample comprises 150,000 to 200,000 clones, under 90% of them detected only once. Roughly 5.2% of the sample is taken by the ten largest. Sequenced input: PBMCs. These receptors originate from a man younger than 35 in good health and CMV-seronegative.

V and J are TRBV4-1 and TRBJ1-6; D gene uncertain. Germline V gene lookup returns CDR1 MGHRA and CDR2 YSYEKL. This CDR3 has 14 residues. Trimming took off 0 bases at V and 14 bases at J, with 14 bases between the two ends. The CDR3 DNA reads as TGCGCCAGCAGCCAAGATTCGGATATGCGGACCCTCCACTTT. Protein product: CASSQDSDMRTLHF.

J is TRBJ2-7 and V is TRBV9, with D unclear. Germline-derived CDR1 and CDR2 are SGDLS and YYNGEE. V gave up 2 bases and J gave up 3 bases, with 9 bases separating them. This CDR3 contains 13 residues. CDR3 loop: CASSVRPDYEQYF. CDR3 nucleotides: TGTGCCAGCAGCGTCCGTCCAGACTACGAGCAGTACTTC.

This clone came up once. This chain connects TRBV7-9 to TRBJ2-5; a weak D match, TRBD1 (5 bases). This CDR3 spans 14 amino acids. Trimming took 4 bases from V and 5 from J, leaving 14 bases between them. Per germline, CDR1 SEHNR and CDR2 FQNEAQ (reference sequence). The CDR3 coding sequence is TGTGCCAGCAGCTCCCGACAGTTGGGGGAGACCCAGTACTTC. Translating gives CASSSRQLGETQYF.

Worth noting for this clone: This sample includes further DNA sequences coding for the same CDR3. V is TRBV15 and J is TRBJ1-2; no clear D gene. CDR1 is LNHNV, CDR2 YYDKDF, per germline (reference sequence). This CDR3 contains 13 residues. V was clipped by 0 bases and J by 5 bases, with 7 bases between them. This chain's CDR3 is CATSRDRGYGYTF. The DNA of the CDR3 is TGTGCCACCAGCAGAGATAGAGGGTATGGCTACACCTTC.

This clone was counted between two and nine times. This chain links TRBV5-1 with TRBJ2-7; the match to TRBD1 covers 9 bases. The V gene's germline CDR1 is SGHRS and CDR2 YFSETQ. V gave up 4 bases and J gave up 6 bases; unmatched junction bases: 2. The length of the CDR3 is 12 residues. The CDR3 nucleotides are TGCGCCAGCAGCCCGGGACAGGGCGAGCAGTACTTC. It is translated as CASSPGQGEQYF.

CDR3 sequence (DNA): TGTGCCAGCAGCTTGCAACGGGGGAGTTCTGAAGCTTTCTTT. Its translation: CASSLQRGSSEAFF. J is TRBJ1-1 and V is TRBV5-8; tentatively, D is TRBD1 (5 bases). Germline V gene sequence: CDR1 SGHTS, CDR2 YDEGEE. The CDR3 contains 14 residues. Trimming took 1 base from V and 6 from J, leaving 13 bases between them.

V gene TRBV10-2 combines with J gene TRBJ2-5, with D perhaps matching TRBD1 (6 bases). This CDR3 is 15 amino acids long. V was clipped by 0 bases and J by 1 base, with 9 bases between them. Germline loops: CDR1 WSHSY, CDR2 SAAADI. The CDR3 DNA is TGCGCCAGCAGTGAGTCCGGGACACCCCAAGAGACCCAGTACTTC. Protein sequence: CASSESGTPQETQYF.

V is TRBV18 and J is TRBJ2-5; a weak D match, TRBD1 (5 bases). V lost 0 bases to trimming and J lost 5 bases, with 10 bases between them. Germline CDR1 reads KGHSH; CDR2 reads LQKENI. The CDR3 consists of 14 residues. The CDR3 DNA is TGTGCCAGCTCACCACCAGGGGTTTGGGAGACCCAGTACTTC. Protein sequence: CASSPPGVWETQYF.

The chain is built from TRBV5-1 and TRBJ2-1; 7 bases match TRBD1. This CDR3 has 15 amino acids. Germline trimming cut 6 bases from V and 10 bases from J; bases unmatched to any gene: 16. Per germline, CDR1 SGHRS and CDR2 YFSETQ. The CDR3 is CASNPSTTGEWEQFF. The CDR3 DNA reads TGCGCCAGCAACCCTTCAACAACAGGGGAATGGGAGCAGTTCTTC.

This chain connects TRBV18 to TRBJ2-7; TRBD2 matches 7 bases. CDR1 is KGHSH, CDR2 LQKENI, per germline. The CDR3 runs 15 residues. Trimming removed 0 bases from V and 0 bases from J; junction bases left unmatched: 2. The CDR3 loop is CASSPPGGGSYEQYF. For the CDR3, the DNA is TGTGCCAGCTCACCACCGGGCGGGGGCTCCTACGAGCAGTACTTC. Variable domain in full (rest from reference TRBV18 and TRBJ2-7): NAGVMQNPRHLVRRRGQEARLRCSPMKGHSHVYWYRQLPEEGLKFMVYLQKENIIDESGMPKERFSAEFPKEGPSILRIQQVVRGDSAAYFCASSPPGGGSYEQYFGPGTRLTVT.

V usage is TRBV5-1 and J usage is TRBJ2-1; TRBD2 might be the D (5 bases). Germline V gives CDR1 SGHRS, CDR2 YFSETQ. V dropped 1 base and J dropped 5 bases, with 16 bases sitting between them. This CDR3 spans 16 amino acids. The CDR3 protein is CASSLFGLPPNNEQFF. DNA for the CDR3: TGCGCCAGCAGCTTGTTCGGACTCCCGCCAAACAATGAGCAGTTCTTC. Using reference TRBV5-1 and TRBJ2-1 for the parts outside the CDR3, the full variable domain is KAGVTQTPRYLIKTRGQQVTLSCSPISGHRSVSWYQQTPGQGLQFLFEYFSETQRNKGNFPGRFSGRQFSNSRSEMNVSTLELGDSALYLCASSLFGLPPNNEQFFGPGTRLTVL.

The chain has TRBV5-1 and TRBJ1-1; 9 nucleotides line up with TRBD1. J was trimmed by 4 bases and V by 2 bases; bases with no gene match: 6. The CDR3 is 15 residues long. Germline V CDR1 and CDR2: SGHRS, YFSETQ. The CDR3 protein is CASSLPGQGGTEAFF. Written as DNA, the CDR3 is TGCGCCAGCAGCTTACCGGGACAGGGCGGCACTGAAGCTTTCTTT.

CDR3 sequence (DNA): TGTGCCAGCAGCTTAGGAGGGGCAGACAGGGGAATGAACACTGAAGCTTTCTTT. Amino acids: CASSLGGADRGMNTEAFF. V and J are TRBV7-9 and TRBJ1-1, with 8 bases aligning to TRBD1. CDR1 is SEHNR and CDR2 is FQNEAQ in the germline V gene (reference sequence). There are 18 residues in the CDR3. Trimming at V came to 1 base and at J to 0 bases, leaving 10 bases not matched to a gene.

The chain is built from TRBV28 and TRBJ1-4, with no clear D. Looked up from germline, CDR1 is MDHEN and CDR2 is SYDVKM. The CDR3 is made up of 12 amino acids. Trimming cost V 3 bases and J 8 bases, with 7 bases left between them. The CDR3 sequence: CASSFSSEKLFF. The CDR3 nucleotides are TGTGCCAGCAGTTTTAGTAGCGAAAAACTGTTTTTT.

V usage is TRBV18 and J usage is TRBJ1-3, with no clear D. V lost 3 bases and J 0 bases, leaving 9 bases between the germline ends. Germline V gene lookup returns CDR1 KGHSH and CDR2 LQKENI. This CDR3 spans 15 amino acids. CDR3 residues: CASSPNTVSGNTIYF. The CDR3 DNA follows: TGTGCCAGCTCACCGAACACCGTCTCTGGAAACACCATATATTTT.

V and J are TRBV2 and TRBJ1-5; D remains ambiguous. The CDR3 is made up of 14 amino acids. The germline gives CDR1 SNHLY, CDR2 FYNNEI. The V gene lost 5 bases and the J gene lost 7 bases, with 15 bases spanning the gap. The CDR3 region has the DNA TGTGCCAGCAGTAACTTGGGGAGCGTGCAGCCCCAGCATTTT. Amino acids: CASSNLGSVQPQHF.

This chain connects TRBV7-2 to TRBJ1-2; 9 positions agree with TRBD1. The CDR3 has 13 amino acids. Trimming at V came to 5 bases and at J to 5 bases, leaving 3 bases not matched to a gene. Germline CDR1 SGHTA, CDR2 FQGNSA. The CDR3, as DNA: TGTGCCAGCAGCCAGGGACAGGGTTATGGCTACACCTTC. Translation: CASSQGQGYGYTF.

The V and J genes are TRBV6-1 and TRBJ2-2; D remains unclear. The CDR3 consists of 13 residues. Germline V lookup: CDR1 MNHNS, CDR2 SASEGT. The germline V and J ends were trimmed by 7 bases and 1 base, with 7 bases remaining between them. DNA for the CDR3: TGTGCCAGCATAGTCCTGAACACCGGGGAGCTGTTTTTT. Its protein product is CASIVLNTGELFF.

This sequence joins TRBV25-1 and TRBJ2-3; 7 bases fit TRBD1. Losses at the gene ends were 2 bases for V and 1 base for J; bases not matched to a gene: 6. Germline CDR1 is MGHDK and CDR2 is SYGVNS. The CDR3 length is 16 residues. The CDR3 bases are TGTGCCAGCAGTGAACCGACAGGGAAACGCACAGATACGCAGTATTTT. Its translation is CASSEPTGKRTDTQYF.

The V and J genes are TRBV4-1 and TRBJ2-1; the match to TRBD2 covers 7 bases. CDR1 and CDR2 (germline): MGHRA, YSYEKL. Trimming at V came to 1 base and at J to 8 bases, leaving 8 bases not matched to a gene. The CDR3 is 15 residues long. The CDR3 DNA follows: TGCGCCAGCAGCCAAGGTGGAGCGGGAATCGATGAGCAGTTCTTC. It specifies CASSQGGAGIDEQFF.

The chain is built from TRBV5-1 and TRBJ2-7, with 8 nucleotides matching TRBD1. V lost 0 bases, J lost 0 bases, and 8 bases stayed unmatched. The CDR3 contains 17 residues. CDR1 SGHRS and CDR2 YFSETQ come from the germline V gene. The CDR3 loop is CASSLGARTGNSYEQYF. The CDR3 DNA reads TGCGCCAGCAGCTTGGGCGCTCGGACAGGGAACTCCTACGAGCAGTACTTC.

The rearrangement uses TRBV29-1 and TRBJ1-1, with unresolved D. Germline V gene sequence: CDR1 SQVTM, CDR2 ANQGSEA. The CDR3 extends over 13 amino acids. The V and J ends lost 2 bases and 5 bases respectively, with 12 bases between them. The CDR3 bases are TGCAGCGTTGAATTTAGGCGGTGGACTGAAGCTTTCTTT. Protein sequence: CSVEFRRWTEAFF.

The rearrangement uses TRBV7-9 and TRBJ2-2; 7 nucleotides match TRBD1. Looked up from germline, CDR1 is SEHNR and CDR2 is FQNEAQ (reference sequence). This CDR3 is 16 amino acids long. The V segment lost 5 bases and the J segment 6 bases; nucleotides outside the gene matches: 12. This CDR3 reads CASSRSVTGDPGELFF. The CDR3 region has the DNA TGTGCCAGCAGCCGTTCGGTTACAGGGGACCCCGGGGAGCTGTTTTTT.

The chain is built from TRBV5-1 and TRBJ2-1; 7 positions match TRBD1. The V segment lost 2 bases and the J segment 0 bases; nucleotides outside the gene matches: 2. The CDR3 runs 15 residues. Germline V gene sequence: CDR1 SGHRS, CDR2 YFSETQ. The chain's CDR3 is CASSFAGGSYNEQFF. The DNA for the CDR3 is TGCGCCAGCAGCTTCGCAGGGGGCTCCTACAATGAGCAGTTCTTC.

The chain carries TRBV5-4 and TRBJ1-2; a possible D gene is TRBD1 (6 bases). From germline, CDR1 is SGHNT and CDR2 YYREEE (reference sequence). The CDR3 runs 13 residues. Trimming shortened V by 6 bases and J by 4 bases, and 13 bases separated the two germline ends. The DNA for the CDR3 is TGTGCCAGCAACTCGGGGGGCGGCTATGGCTACACCTTC. Protein: CASNSGGGYGYTF.

This clone was detected once. J is TRBJ1-5 and V is TRBV19; D is possibly TRBD1 (6 bases). This CDR3 contains 15 residues. V was shortened by 1 base and J by 6 bases, with 13 bases between the two germline ends. Germline V CDR1 and CDR2: LNHDA, SQIVND (reference sequence). CDR3 sequence reads: CASSIAWGQGQPQHF. DNA of the CDR3: TGTGCCAGTAGTATAGCTTGGGGGCAGGGTCAGCCCCAGCATTTT.

V usage is TRBV6-1 and J usage is TRBJ2-3, with 7 nucleotides matching TRBD2. Losses at the gene ends were 7 bases for V and 4 bases for J; bases not matched to a gene: 8. This CDR3 has 14 residues. Germline loops: CDR1 MNHNS, CDR2 SASEGT. The CDR3 sequence: CASMWGGIADTQYF. For the CDR3, the DNA is TGTGCCAGCATGTGGGGGGGAATCGCAGATACGCAGTATTTT.

This clone has only one observation. V is TRBV2 and J is TRBJ1-2; maybe TRBD1 (5 bases). There are 13 residues in the CDR3. In germline, CDR1 is SNHLY, CDR2 FYNNEI. V was clipped by 6 bases and J by 6 bases, with 14 bases between them. The CDR3 loop reads CASSPIGGNGYTF. In DNA, the CDR3 is TGTGCCAGCAGCCCGATCGGGGGTAATGGCTACACCTTC.